This paragraph covers one TCR beta chain sequence. This clone showed up just a few times. Which antigen it targets is not known. No base-level quality is on record; no much larger clone is a single base apart. This record belongs to a study of beta chain features in type 1 diabetes (dated by TCRdb to 2016 to 2018). About the study as a whole: Mean age, gender distribution, total cell number and subset yield were not different between patients and healthy donors. Across all samples, 107,917,701 sorted cells were examined, and cell number per subset correlated strongly with RNA yield. The study compared the TCRB repertoires of sorted circulating CD4+ T cell subsets in recently diagnosed type 1 diabetes patients with those in matched healthy donors. Regulatory and stem cell-like memory subsets were obtained from only 8 patients and about eight healthy donors, while naive and central memory subsets were obtained from all 30 or so donors. Results the study describes overall, beyond this receptor: In all four CD4+ subsets, TCRB CDR3 length was moderately but significantly shorter in type 1 diabetes patients. HLA sub-analyses involved small numbers of individuals, so any influence of HLA type on TCRB rearrangement remained unresolved. Fewer insertions and more nucleotide deletions at VDJ recombination sites were observed in patients with type 1 diabetes, implying thymic rearrangement abnormalities. Naive, central memory and regulatory TCRB repertoires appeared more similar among patients than among healthy donors. Shorter templates might have been favored by PCR, but patient and control samples were amplified and corrected together, so both groups would have been affected equally by any skew. Sequencing cDNA rather than genomic DNA could over-represent highly expressing activated cells, although activation and CD3 levels did not differ between groups.

The entire isolated RNA was reverse transcribed using the High Capacity cDNA Reverse Transcription Kit, and thus expressed TCRB transcripts were sequenced. Naive, central memory and regulatory T cell samples underwent deep immunoSEQ sequencing, averaging around 3.7 million total reads per sample. After sorted cells were lysed in RLT buffer, RNA was extracted with DNase-treated RNeasy Micro or Mini kits, with the choice depending on cell number. Each cell subset was processed separately to prevent cross-contamination, with patient and healthy donor samples processed together. Using the immunoSEQ multiplex PCR, TCRB sequences were amplified from cDNA into 87-bp fragments spanning the CDR3 region. Amplicons were sequenced on the Illumina HiSeq platform. Turning to the authors' computational methods: PCR bias was computationally corrected using synthetic template baselines, reads within Hamming distance 2 were collapsed, and singletons that could not be merged were discarded. Reads were aligned to IMGT to assign V, D and J genes, CDR3 length, and insertions or deletions at six rearrangement sites. Within each subset, clonotype counts were normalized to sorted cell number, after which true diversity and Gini coefficients were computed with the tcR R package. Repertoire sharing was quantified using the overlap coefficient calculated on TCRB nucleotide sequences. Out-of-frame TCRB sequences from naive cells were analyzed as a proxy for the pre-selection repertoire. Drawn from immuneACCESS, this table holds only the in-frame rearrangements with V and J called that TCRdb kept. Clones are partly lost; checked studies trace under half to an unresolved V gene and leave the rest unexplained. The DNA was the basis for D and trimming; V, J and clone size are from that table. The sample data list some 150,000 clones, and more than 9% of these were observed just once. The leading ten clones occupy roughly 1.3% of the sample.

Each donor gave one peripheral blood draw, roughly 110 mL on average, collected into heparinised tubes. Naive, central memory, regulatory and stem cell-like memory CD4+ T cells were sorted on a BD FACSAria II using a panel including CD45RO, CCR7, CD25, CD127, CD95 and CD27. A purity above 95% was achieved for all sorted populations. PBMCs were isolated right away by Lymphoprep density gradient centrifugation and were stained directly, without culture. To minimize batch effects, samples were stained and sorted in pairs, one healthy donor with one patient per experiment. The CDR1 and CDR2 encoded by the germline V gene are SGHAT and FQNNGV. The CDR3 holds 12 amino acids from the cysteine to the phenylalanine. The only DNA kept is the CDR3, 36 bases in frame from the first base. Trimming costs V 4 bases and J 7 bases, and their ends lie 10 bases apart.

This chain is built from TRBV11-2 and TRBJ2-5, with TRBD2 perhaps the D gene, on 5 matching bases. The sequence derives from a man aged 18 to 35 in good health. Sequencing was carried out using naive CD4+ T cells from blood. This specimen's cell subset or site label, interpreted: true naive CD4+ T cells. The nucleotide sequence reads TGTGCCAGCAGCTCCCTAGGACTGACCCAGTACTTC. It specifies CASSSLGLTQYF.